A single sample is the source of the 3 T cell receptor beta chains below, sequenced in a study of T-cell reconstitution after alpha-beta-depleted transplantation in children. TCRbeta library preparation incorporated unique molecular identifiers. MiXCR was run by TCRdb on the PCR reads, yielding one entry per CDR3 protein. The sample yields fewer than 550,000 distinct CDR3 sequences, over 10% seen once. Sample: PBMCs, mostly from graft donor cells, taken 180 days after TCRalphabeta/CD19-depleted stem cell transplant. The receptors come from a female patient aged 2-10 years who had a stem cell transplant for aplastic anemia, so the T cells may come from the graft donor.

The sample holds many counts of this clonotype. V usage is TRBV5-1 and J usage is TRBJ1-4; D perhaps matches TRBD1 (5 bases). This CDR3 has 15 amino acids. Per germline, CDR1 SGHRS and CDR2 YFSETQ. V lost 9 bases, J lost 0 bases, and 15 bases lay in between. Here the CDR3 DNA reads TGCGCCACCTCCAGAGGGGATTCAACTAATGAAAAACTGTTTTTT. It codes for CATSRGDSTNEKLFF.

The chain employs TRBV15 and TRBJ2-1, with D possibly being TRBD2 (6 bases). Germline CDR1 reads LNHNV; CDR2 reads YYDKDF (reference sequence). The germline V and J ends were trimmed by 4 bases and 8 bases, with 21 bases remaining between them. The CDR3 is made up of 16 amino acids. The CDR3 DNA reads TGTGCCACCAGCACAGTTTCGGGACTGAGCAGCGATGAGCAGTTCTTC. Amino acids: CATSTVSGLSSDEQFF.

This clonotype was seen repeatedly, ten times or more. This sequence joins TRBV5-6 and TRBJ2-7; 9 nucleotides agree with TRBD1. The CDR3 spans 14 residues. CDR1 SGHDT and CDR2 YYEEEE come from the germline V gene. V lost 3 bases and J lost 4; bases outside the gene matches: 5. CDR3 region: CASSSDRGRYEQYV. The CDR3, as DNA: TGTGCCAGCAGCTCGGACAGGGGTCGGTACGAGCAGTACGTC.